In its sample, the clone carrying this T cell receptor beta chain ranks as medium-sized. Per the original methods: Reference gene primer amplification gave nucleated cell count estimates. Profiling relied on immunoSEQ multiplex PCR, and the TCRdb table lists in-frame clones only, not all of them. That table gives V, J and clone size, and the DNA gave D and trimming. This table holds roughly 81,000 clones, 70% to 90% found once. The sample belongs to a study of blood T cell repertoires in COVID-19. Study overall: T cells, B-cell-depleted T cells, or PBMCs supplied cDNA or gDNA.

Germline CDR1 reads SGHTA; CDR2 reads FQGTGA. This CDR3 is 16 amino acids long. With 1 base clipped from V and 9 bases from J, the junction kept 7 bases outside the gene matches. This receptor was identified in a man younger than 45 with acute or convalescent COVID-19. The sample taken for sequencing was peripheral blood. The chain is built from TRBV7-3 and TRBJ2-1, with TRBD2 identical over 12 bases. The CDR3 region is CASSLNLAGGPGEQFF. The CDR3 coding sequence is TGTGCCAGCAGCTTAAATCTAGCGGGAGGGCCGGGTGAGCAGTTCTTC.